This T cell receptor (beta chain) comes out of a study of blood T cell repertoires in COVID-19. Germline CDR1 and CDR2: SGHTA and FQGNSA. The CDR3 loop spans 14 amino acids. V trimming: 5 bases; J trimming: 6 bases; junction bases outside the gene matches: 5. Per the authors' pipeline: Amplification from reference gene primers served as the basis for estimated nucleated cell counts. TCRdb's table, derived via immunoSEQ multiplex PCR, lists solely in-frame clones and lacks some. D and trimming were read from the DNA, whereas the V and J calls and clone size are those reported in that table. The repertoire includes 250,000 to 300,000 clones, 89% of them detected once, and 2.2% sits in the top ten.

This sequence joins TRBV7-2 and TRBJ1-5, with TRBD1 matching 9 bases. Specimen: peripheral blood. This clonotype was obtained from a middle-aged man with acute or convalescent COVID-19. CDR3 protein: CASSKGQGSQPQHF. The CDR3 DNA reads TGTGCCAGCAGCAAAGGACAGGGGAGTCAGCCCCAGCATTTT.